The clone carrying this TCR beta chain was counted once. Authors' processing steps: Amplification with reference gene primers provided the estimates of nucleated cell counts. The data were produced by immunoSEQ multiplex PCR, yet TCRdb's version contains in-frame clones alone and is incomplete. For V, J and clone size, that table is used; D and trimming come from the DNA. The repertoire consists of some 76,000 clones, with 87% occurring once and the leading ten covering approximately 11%. The data were taken from a study of blood T cell repertoires in COVID-19. The overall study: PBMCs, B-cell-depleted T cells, or T cells were the source of the cDNA or gDNA that made up the material.

Sequencing was carried out using peripheral blood. This clonotype was obtained from a young woman with acute or convalescent COVID-19.

The CDR3 loop reads CASSLSLSDEQFF. The CDR3 region has the DNA TGTGCCAGCAGCCTATCCCTTTCGGATGAGCAGTTCTTC. The V call is TRBV7-2, the J call TRBJ2-1; D is unclear. Germline values: CDR1 SGHTA, CDR2 FQGNSA. There are 13 residues in the CDR3. Between the trimmed V and J ends, which lost 5 bases and 8 bases, there was a span of 13 bases. The whole variable domain, filled in from reference TRBV7-2 and TRBJ2-1, reads GAGVSQSPSNKVTEKGKDVELRCDPISGHTALYWYRQSLGQGLEFLIYFQGNSAPDKSGLPSDRFSAERTGGSVSTLTIQRTQQEDSAVYLCASSLSLSDEQFFGPGTRLTVL.